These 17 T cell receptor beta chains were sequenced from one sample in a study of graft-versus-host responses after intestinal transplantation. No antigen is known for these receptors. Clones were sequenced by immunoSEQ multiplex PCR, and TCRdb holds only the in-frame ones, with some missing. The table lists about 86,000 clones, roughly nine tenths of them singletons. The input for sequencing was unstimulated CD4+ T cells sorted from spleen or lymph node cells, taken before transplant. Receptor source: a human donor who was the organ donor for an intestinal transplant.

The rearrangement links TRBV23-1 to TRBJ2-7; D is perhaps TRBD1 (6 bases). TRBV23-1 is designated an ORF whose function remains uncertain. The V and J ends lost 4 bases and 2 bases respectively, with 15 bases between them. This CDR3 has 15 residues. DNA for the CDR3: TGCGCCAGCAGTCGGTCCCACAGGGACACCTACGAGCAGTACTTC. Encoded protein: CASSRSHRDTYEQYF.

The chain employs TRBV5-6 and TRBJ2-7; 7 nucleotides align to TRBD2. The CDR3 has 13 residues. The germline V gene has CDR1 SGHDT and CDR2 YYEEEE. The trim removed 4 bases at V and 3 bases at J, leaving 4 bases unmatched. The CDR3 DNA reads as TGTGCCAGCAGCCGGACTAGGGTCTACGAGCAGTACTTC. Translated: CASSRTRVYEQYF. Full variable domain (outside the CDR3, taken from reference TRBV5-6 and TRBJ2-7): DAGVTQSPTHLIKTRGQQVTLRCSPKSGHDTVSWYQQALGQGPQFIFQYYEEEERQRGNFPDRFSGHQFPNYSSELNVNALLLGDSALYLCASSRTRVYEQYFGPGTRLTVT.

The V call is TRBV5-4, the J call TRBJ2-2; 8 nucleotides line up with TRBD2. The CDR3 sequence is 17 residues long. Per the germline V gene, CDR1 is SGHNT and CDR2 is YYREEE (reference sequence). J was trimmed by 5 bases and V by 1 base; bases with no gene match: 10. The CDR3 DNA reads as TGTGCCAGCAGCTTGTGGAGCGGGAGAATTAATACCGGGGAGCTGTTTTTT. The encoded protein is CASSLWSGRINTGELFF.

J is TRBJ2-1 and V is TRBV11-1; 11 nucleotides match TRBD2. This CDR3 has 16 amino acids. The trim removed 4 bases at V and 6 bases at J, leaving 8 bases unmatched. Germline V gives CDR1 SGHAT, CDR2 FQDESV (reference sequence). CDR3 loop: CASSWVLAGVGNEQFF. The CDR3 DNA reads TGTGCCAGCAGCTGGGTACTAGCGGGAGTAGGCAATGAGCAGTTCTTC.

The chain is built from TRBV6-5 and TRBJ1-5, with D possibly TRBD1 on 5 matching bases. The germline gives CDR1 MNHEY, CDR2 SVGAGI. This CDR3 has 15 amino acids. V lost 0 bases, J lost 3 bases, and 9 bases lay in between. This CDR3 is CASSYSNRLNQPQHF. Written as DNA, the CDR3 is TGTGCCAGCAGTTACTCGAACAGGCTCAATCAGCCCCAGCATTTT.

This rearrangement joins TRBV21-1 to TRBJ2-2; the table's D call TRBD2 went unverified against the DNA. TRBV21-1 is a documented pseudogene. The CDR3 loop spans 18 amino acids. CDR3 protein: CASSKRLAGGPNTGELFF. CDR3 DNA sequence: TGTGCCAGCAGCAAACGGCTAGCGGGAGGGCCGAACACCGGGGAGCTGTTTTTT.

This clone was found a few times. CDR3 nucleotide sequence: TGTGCCAGCAGCCGGGGGGGCACTGAAGCTTTCTTT. Amino acid sequence: CASSRGGTEAFF. This sequence joins TRBV28 and TRBJ1-1, with D perhaps TRBD1 (5 bases). The CDR3 is 12 amino acids. Germline loops: CDR1 MDHEN, CDR2 SYDVKM. Trimming removed 6 bases at V and 4 bases at J, with 9 bases between.

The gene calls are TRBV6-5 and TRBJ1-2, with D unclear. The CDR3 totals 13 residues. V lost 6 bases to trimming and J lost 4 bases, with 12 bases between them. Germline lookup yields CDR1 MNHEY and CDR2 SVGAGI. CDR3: CASRNRRGYGYTF. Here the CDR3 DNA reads TGTGCCAGCAGAAACCGACGGGGCTATGGCTACACCTTC.

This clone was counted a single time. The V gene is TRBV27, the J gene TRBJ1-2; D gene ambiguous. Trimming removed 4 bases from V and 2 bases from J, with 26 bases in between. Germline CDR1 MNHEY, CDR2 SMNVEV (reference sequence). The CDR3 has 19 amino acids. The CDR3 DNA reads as TGTGCCAGCAGTTATGCGGGCCGGAAAAGCTACTACTTGAACTATGGCTACACCTTC. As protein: CASSYAGRKSYYLNYGYTF.

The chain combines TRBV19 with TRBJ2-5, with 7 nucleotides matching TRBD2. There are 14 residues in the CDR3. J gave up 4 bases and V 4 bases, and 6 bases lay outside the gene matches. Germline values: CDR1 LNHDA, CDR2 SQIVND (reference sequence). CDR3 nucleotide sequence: TGTGCCAGTAGTAAGCGCGGGAGCGTAGAGACCCAGTACTTC. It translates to CASSKRGSVETQYF. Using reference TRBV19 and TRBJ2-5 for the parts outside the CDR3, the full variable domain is DGGITQSPKYLFRKEGQNVTLSCEQNLNHDAMYWYRQDPGQGLRLIYYSQIVNDFQKGDIAEGYSVSREKKESFPLTVTSAQKNPTAFYLCASSKRGSVETQYFGPGTRLLVL.

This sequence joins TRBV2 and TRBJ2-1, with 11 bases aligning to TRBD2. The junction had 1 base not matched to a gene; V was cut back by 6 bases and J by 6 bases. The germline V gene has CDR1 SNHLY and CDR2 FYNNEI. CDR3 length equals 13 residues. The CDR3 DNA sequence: TGTGCCAGCAGCGGGACTAGCGGCAATGAGCAGTTCTTC. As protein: CASSGTSGNEQFF.

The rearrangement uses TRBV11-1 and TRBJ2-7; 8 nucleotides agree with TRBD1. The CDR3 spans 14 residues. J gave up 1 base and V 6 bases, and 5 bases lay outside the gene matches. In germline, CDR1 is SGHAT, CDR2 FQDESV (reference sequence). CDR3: CASRLQGGSYEQYF. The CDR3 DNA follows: TGTGCCAGCAGATTACAGGGGGGATCCTACGAGCAGTACTTC.

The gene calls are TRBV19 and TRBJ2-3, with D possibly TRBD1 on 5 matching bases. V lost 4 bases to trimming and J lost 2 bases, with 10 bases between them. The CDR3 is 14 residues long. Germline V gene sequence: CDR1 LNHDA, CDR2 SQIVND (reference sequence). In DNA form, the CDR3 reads TGTGCCAGTAGTAGCAGGGTGGTCACAGATACGCAGTATTTT. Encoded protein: CASSSRVVTDTQYF.

The CDR3 is CASSLGQATEAFF. The CDR3 nucleotides are TGTGCCAGCAGCTTGGGACAGGCGACTGAAGCTTTCTTT. The chain employs TRBV7-9 and TRBJ1-1; 8 nucleotides align to TRBD1. In germline, CDR1 is SEHNR, CDR2 FQNEAQ (reference sequence). Unmatched junction bases numbered 2, after V lost 3 bases and J lost 5 bases. The CDR3 is 13 amino acids.

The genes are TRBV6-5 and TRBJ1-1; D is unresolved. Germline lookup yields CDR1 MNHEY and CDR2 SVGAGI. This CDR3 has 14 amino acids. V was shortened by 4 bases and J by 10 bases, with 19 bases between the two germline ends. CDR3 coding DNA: TGTGCCAGCAGTTCGACATTGCCCGATAAGAGAGCTTTCTTT. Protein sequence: CASSSTLPDKRAFF.

This chain's CDR3 is CASSLGPGVWQGRVDGYTF. Written as DNA, the CDR3 is TGCGCCAGCAGCTTGGGCCCCGGTGTTTGGCAGGGGAGAGTAGATGGCTACACCTTC. V usage is TRBV5-1 and J usage is TRBJ1-2; D possibly corresponds to TRBD1 (6 bases). This CDR3 contains 19 residues. V shed 0 bases and J shed 6 bases, with 27 bases lying between them. Per the germline V gene, CDR1 is SGHRS and CDR2 is YFSETQ.

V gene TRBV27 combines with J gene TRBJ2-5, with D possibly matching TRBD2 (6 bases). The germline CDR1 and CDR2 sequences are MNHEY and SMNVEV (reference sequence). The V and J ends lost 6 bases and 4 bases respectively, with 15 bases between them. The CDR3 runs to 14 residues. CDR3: CASSRLGRRETQYF. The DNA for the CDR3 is TGTGCCAGCAGCCGACTAGGGAGGAGAGAGACCCAGTACTTC.